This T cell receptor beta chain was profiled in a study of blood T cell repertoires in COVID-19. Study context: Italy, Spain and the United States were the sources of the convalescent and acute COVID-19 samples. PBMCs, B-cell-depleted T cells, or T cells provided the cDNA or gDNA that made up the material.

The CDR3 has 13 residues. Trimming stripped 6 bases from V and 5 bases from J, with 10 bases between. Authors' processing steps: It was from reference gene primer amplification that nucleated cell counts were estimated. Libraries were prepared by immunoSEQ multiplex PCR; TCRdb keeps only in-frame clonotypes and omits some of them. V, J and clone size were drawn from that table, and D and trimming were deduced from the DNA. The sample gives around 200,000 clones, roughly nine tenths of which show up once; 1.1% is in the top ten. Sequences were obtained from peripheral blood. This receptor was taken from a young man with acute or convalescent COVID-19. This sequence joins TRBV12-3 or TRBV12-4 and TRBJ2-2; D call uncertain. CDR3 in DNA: TGTGCCAGCAGAGGCCCTAGTACCGGGGAGCTGTTTTTT. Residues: CASRGPSTGELFF.